The T cell receptor beta chain under discussion was sequenced for a study of regulatory T cells in long-lasting Graves disease (dated by TCRdb to about 2021). In terms of the full investigation: To count as having persistent Graves' disease, a patient had to have received antithyroid drug treatment for over 5 years with TSH receptor autoantibodies remaining persistently positive. Antithyroid drugs had been taken for approximately 9.5 years on average by persistent Graves' disease patients in the clinical cohort. Persistent Graves' disease patients were compared with newly diagnosed Graves' disease patients by peripheral blood TCR sequencing and RNA sequencing. The study was conducted in China and was registered as a clinical trial. A total of 33 samples underwent TCR sequencing, from about 13 patients with persistent Graves' disease and 20 or so patients with newly diagnosed Graves' disease. Study-wide conclusions, independent of this receptor: Because the primary lesion, thyroid tissue, could not be accessed, the study looked at peripheral blood alone. As a limitation, the authors acknowledged that the small sample size may reduce accuracy. Lower TCR Shannon entropy and fewer highly expanded clones were observed in persistent Graves' disease patients than in newly diagnosed patients, which suggested clonal expansion. More public clonotypes were shared among persistent patients (around 2,600) than among newly diagnosed patients (966). Only the TCR beta chain was sequenced and analyzed. Preferential use of TRBV28, TRBJ1-2 and TRBJ2-5 was observed in persistent disease, whereas TRBV20-1 and TRBJ2-1 were favored in newly diagnosed disease.

According to the study, the label for this sample's time point signals: persistent/refractory GD, antithyroid drugs over 5 years with positive TRAb. For both TCR sequencing and RNA sequencing, RNA was extracted from PBMCs in TRIzol. The diagnosis of Graves' disease was made according to American Thyroid Association guidelines. Patients were recruited from an endocrinology department in Xi'an, China. From each patient, about 9 milliliters of peripheral blood was collected into an EDTA anticoagulant tube. Ficoll Paque Plus density gradient separation was used to isolate PBMCs, and no further T cell sorting was performed. An Agilent 2100 Bioanalyzer and agarose gel were used to check RNA quality, while a NanoDrop 2000 measured RNA concentration. From a lookup of the germline V gene (reference sequence), CDR1 and CDR2 are SEHNR and FQNEAQ. Reading from cysteine to phenylalanine, the CDR3 counts 15 amino acids. This entry keeps only the CDR3 DNA: 45 bases, framed from base 1. For this chain, trimming is 5 bases at the V end and 5 bases at the J end, and the number of junction bases without a gene match is 11.

Libraries were built with multiplex PCR. Sequencing relied on an Illumina HiSeq 4000. TCR beta libraries were built with iRepertoire HTBI primers and Arm-PCR amplification of CDR3 regions. Gel purification was performed on PCR products prior to sequencing. The source study handled its data this way. Across samples, approximately 68 TRBV and 14 TRBJ segments were identified and used for gene usage analysis of CDR3 amino acid clonotypes. Filtered high-quality paired reads were merged into contigs using COPE and FqMerger. BLAST was used to align contigs to IMGT TRBV, TRBD and TRBJ reference genes, and CDR3 was defined according to IMGT. Any clonotype with a frequency above 0.1% was classified as a highly expanded clone. Shannon entropy served as the measure of repertoire diversity, while the Gini coefficient captured V-J evenness. A clonotype was considered public if more than one individual shared it. TCRdb trimmed public reads at Q25 via fastp, called clones via MiXCR and kept in-frame beta chains. Each record represents a unique CDR3 protein, reported with the most common genes and DNA among its rows. TCRdb assigned the V and J calls; the authors' analysis was not used. The sample table lists fewer than 550,000 distinct CDR3 sequences, about 22% of them with a count of one. The ten largest make up roughly 7% of the sample.

This clonotype was picked up many times. Its antigen is currently not known. No base quality information exists; no much larger clone differs at one position. Recombination connected TRBV7-9 to TRBJ2-5; TRBD2 aligns with 7 central bases. The TCR was taken from a female donor with Graves disease. The specimen was peripheral blood mononuclear cells (PBMCs), collected when the disease was refractory, from a patient treated with antithyroid drugs. CDR3 reads: CASSPSWGGEETQYF. The nucleotide sequence reads TGTGCCAGCAGCCCGAGCTGGGGGGGAGAGGAGACCCAGTACTTC.